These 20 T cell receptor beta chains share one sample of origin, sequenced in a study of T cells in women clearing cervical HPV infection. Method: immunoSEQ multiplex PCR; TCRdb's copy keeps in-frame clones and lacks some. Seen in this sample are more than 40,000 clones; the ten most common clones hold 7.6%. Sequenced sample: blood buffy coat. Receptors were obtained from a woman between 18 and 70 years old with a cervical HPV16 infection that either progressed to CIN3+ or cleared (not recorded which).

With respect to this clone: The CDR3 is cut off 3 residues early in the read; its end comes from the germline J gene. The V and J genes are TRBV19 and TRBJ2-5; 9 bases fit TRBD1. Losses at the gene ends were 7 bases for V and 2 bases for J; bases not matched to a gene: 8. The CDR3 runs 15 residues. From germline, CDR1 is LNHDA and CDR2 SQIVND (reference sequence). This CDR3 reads CASNRGTGLQETQYF. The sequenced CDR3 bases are TGTGCCAGTAACAGAGGGACAGGGTTACAAGAGACC. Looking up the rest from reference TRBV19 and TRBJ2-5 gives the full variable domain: DGGITQSPKYLFRKEGQNVTLSCEQNLNHDAMYWYRQDPGQGLRLIYYSQIVNDFQKGDIAEGYSVSREKKESFPLTVTSAQKNPTAFYLCASNRGTGLQETQYFGPGTRLLVL.

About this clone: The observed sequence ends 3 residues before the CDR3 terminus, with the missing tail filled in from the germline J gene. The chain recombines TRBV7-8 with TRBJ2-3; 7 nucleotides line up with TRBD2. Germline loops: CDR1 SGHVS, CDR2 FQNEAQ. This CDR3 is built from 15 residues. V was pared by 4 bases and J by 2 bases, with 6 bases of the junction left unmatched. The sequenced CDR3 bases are TGTGCCAGCAGCTCCAGACTAGCTGACACAGATACG. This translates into CASSSRLADTDT. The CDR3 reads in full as CASSSRLADTDTQYF. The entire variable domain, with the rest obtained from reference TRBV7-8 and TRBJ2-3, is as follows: GAGVSQSPRYKVAKRGQDVALRCDPISGHVSLFWYQQALGQGPEFLTYFQNEAQLDKSGLPSDRFFAERPEGSVSTLKIQRTQQEDSAVYLCASSSRLADTDTQYFGPGTRLTVL.

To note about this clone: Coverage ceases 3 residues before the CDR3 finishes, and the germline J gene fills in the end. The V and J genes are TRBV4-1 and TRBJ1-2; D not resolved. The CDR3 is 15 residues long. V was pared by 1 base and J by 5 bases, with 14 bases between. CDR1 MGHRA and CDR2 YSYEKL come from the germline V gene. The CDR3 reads CASSQVYPGGYGYTF. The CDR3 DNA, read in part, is TGCGCCAGCAGCCAAGTCTACCCAGGAGGGTATGGC.

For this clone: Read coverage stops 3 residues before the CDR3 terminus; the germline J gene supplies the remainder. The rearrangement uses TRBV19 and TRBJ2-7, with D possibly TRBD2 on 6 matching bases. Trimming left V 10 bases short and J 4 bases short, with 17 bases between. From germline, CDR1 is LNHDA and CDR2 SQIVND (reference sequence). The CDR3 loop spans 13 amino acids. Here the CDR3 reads CANSGSHSYEQYF. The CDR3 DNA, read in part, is TGTGCCAATAGCGGCAGCCACAGTTACGAG.

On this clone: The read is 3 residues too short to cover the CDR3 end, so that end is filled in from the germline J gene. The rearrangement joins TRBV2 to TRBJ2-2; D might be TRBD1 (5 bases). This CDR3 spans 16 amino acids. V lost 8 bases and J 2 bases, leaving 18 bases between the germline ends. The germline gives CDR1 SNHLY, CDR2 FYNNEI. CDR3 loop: CASGRQGNLNTGELFF. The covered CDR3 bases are TGTGCCAGCGGTCGGCAGGGTAACCTTAACACCGGGGAG.

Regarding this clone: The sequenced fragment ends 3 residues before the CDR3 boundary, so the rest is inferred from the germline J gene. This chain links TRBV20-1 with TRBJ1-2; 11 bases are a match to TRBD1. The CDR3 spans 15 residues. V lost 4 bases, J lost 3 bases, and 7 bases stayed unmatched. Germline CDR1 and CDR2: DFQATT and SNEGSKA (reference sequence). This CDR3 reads CSATYRDRGYYGYTF. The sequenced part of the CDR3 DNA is TGCAGTGCTACCTACCGGGACAGGGGGTACTATGGC.

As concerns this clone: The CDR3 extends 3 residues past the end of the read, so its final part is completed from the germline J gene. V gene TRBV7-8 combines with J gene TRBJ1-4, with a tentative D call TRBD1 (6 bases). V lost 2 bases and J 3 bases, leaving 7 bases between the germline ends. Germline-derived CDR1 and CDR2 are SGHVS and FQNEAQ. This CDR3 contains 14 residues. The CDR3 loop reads CASSLRQANEKLFF. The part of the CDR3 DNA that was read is TGTGCCAGCAGCTTAAGACAGGCTAATGAAAAA.

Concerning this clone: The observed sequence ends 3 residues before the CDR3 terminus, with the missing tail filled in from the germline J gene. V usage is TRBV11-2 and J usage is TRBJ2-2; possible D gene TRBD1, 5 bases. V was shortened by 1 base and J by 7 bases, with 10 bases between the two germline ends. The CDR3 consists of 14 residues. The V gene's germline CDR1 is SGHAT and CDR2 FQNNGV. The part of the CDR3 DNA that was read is TGTGCCAGCAGCTTAGGACAGTTTAACGGGGAG. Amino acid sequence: CASSLGQFNGE. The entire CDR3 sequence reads CASSLGQFNGELFF.

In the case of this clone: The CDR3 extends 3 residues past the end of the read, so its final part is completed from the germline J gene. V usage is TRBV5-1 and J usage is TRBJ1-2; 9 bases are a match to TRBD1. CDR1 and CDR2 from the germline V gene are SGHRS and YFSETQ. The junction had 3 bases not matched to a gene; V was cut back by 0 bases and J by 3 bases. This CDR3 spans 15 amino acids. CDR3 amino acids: CASSLGDRGDYGYTF. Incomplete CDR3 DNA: TGCGCCAGCAGCTTGGGAGACAGGGGGGACTATGGC. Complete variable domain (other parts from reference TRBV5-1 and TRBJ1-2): KAGVTQTPRYLIKTRGQQVTLSCSPISGHRSVSWYQQTPGQGLQFLFEYFSETQRNKGNFPGRFSGRQFSNSRSEMNVSTLELGDSALYLCASSLGDRGDYGYTFGSGTRLTVV.

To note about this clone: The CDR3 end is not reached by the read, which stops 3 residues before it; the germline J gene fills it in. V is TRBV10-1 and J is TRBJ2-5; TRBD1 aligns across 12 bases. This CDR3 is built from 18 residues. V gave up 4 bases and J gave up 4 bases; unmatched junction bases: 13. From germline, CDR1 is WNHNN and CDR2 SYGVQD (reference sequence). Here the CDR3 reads CASSGPGQGAFAAETQYF. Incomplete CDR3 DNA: TGCGCCAGCAGTGGACCGGGACAGGGGGCCTTTGCCGCAGAGACC.

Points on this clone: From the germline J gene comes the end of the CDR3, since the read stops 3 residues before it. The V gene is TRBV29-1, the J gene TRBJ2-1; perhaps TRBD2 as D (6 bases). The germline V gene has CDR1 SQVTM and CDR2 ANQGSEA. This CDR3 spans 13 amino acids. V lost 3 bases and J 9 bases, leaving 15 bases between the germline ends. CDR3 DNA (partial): TGCAGCGTTGAGCGGGGTTTCTATAGTGAG. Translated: CSVERGFYSE. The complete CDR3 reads CSVERGFYSEQFF.

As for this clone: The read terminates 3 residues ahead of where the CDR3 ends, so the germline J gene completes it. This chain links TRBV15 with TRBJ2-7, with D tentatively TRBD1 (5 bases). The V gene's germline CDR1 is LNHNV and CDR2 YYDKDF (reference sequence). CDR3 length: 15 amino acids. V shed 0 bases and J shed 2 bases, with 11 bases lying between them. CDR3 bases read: TGTGCCACCAGCAGAGAGAAGACAGTAGCCTACGAG. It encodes CATSREKTVAYE. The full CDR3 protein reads CATSREKTVAYEQYF.

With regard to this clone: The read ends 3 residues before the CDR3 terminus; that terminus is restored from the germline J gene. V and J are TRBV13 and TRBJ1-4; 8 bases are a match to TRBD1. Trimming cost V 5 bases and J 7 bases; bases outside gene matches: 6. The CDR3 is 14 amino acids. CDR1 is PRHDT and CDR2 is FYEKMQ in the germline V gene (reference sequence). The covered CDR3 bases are TGTGCCAGCAGCCCATTGACAGGGGTTGAAAAA. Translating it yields CASSPLTGVEK. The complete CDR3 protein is CASSPLTGVEKLFF. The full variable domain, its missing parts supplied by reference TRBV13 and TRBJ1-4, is AAGVIQSPRHLIKEKRETATLKCYPIPRHDTVYWYQQGPGQDPQFLISFYEKMQSDKGSIPDRFSAQQFSDYHSELNMSSLELGDSALYFCASSPLTGVEKLFFGSGTQLSVL.

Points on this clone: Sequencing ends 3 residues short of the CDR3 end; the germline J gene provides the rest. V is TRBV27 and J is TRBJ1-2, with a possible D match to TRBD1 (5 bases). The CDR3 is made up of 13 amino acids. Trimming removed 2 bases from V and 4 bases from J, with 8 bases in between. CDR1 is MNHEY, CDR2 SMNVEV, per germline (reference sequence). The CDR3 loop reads CASSLEGSYGYTF. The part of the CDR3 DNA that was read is TGTGCCAGCAGTTTAGAGGGGAGCTATGGC.

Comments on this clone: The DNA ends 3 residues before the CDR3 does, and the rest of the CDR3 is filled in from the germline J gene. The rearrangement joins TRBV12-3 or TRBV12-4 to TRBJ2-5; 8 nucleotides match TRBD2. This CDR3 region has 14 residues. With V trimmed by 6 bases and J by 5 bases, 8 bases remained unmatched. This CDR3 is CASRLSGAIETQYF. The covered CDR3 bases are TGTGCCAGCAGGCTTAGCGGGGCTATTGAGACC.

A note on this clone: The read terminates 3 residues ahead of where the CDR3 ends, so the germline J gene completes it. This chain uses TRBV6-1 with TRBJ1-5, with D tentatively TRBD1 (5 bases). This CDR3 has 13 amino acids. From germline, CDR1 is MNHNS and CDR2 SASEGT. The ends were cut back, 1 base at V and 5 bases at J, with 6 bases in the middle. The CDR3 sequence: CASSEVQDQPQHF. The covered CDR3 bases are TGTGCCAGCAGTGAAGTACAGGATCAGCCC.

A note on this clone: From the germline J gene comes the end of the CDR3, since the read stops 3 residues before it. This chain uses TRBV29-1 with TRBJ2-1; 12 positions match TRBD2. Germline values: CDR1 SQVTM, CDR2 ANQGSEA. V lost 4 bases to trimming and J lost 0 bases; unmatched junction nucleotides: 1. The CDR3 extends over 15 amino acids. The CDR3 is CSVATSGSSYNEQFF. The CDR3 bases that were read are TGCAGCGTTGCGACTAGCGGGAGCTCCTACAATGAG.

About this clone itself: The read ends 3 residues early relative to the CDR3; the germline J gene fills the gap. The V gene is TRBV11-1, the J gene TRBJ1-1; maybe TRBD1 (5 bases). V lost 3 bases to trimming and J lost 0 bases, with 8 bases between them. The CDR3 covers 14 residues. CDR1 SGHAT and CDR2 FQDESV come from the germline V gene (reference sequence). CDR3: CASSFDSLNTEAFF. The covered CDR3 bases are TGTGCCAGCAGCTTTGACAGCTTGAACACTGAA.

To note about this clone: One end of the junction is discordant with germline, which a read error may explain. The CDR3 bases that were read are TGTGCCGTCAGCGTGGCGGACACTGAA. As protein: CAVSVADTE. The CDR3 as a whole reads CAVSVADTEAFF. This rearrangement joins TRBV10-3 to TRBJ1-1; D gene unclear. The sequence runs out 3 residues before the end of the CDR3; the remainder is reconstructed from the germline J gene. The germline gives CDR1 ENHRY, CDR2 SYGVKD. The CDR3 loop spans 12 amino acids.

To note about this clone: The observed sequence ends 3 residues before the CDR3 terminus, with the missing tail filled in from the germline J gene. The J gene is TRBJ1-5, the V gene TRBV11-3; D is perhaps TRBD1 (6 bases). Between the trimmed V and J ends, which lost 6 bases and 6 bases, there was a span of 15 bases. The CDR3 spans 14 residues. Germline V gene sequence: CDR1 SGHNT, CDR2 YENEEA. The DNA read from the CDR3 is TGTGCCAGCAGGGCCCCCGGGACAACTCAGCCC. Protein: CASRAPGTTQP. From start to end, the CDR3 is CASRAPGTTQPQHF.